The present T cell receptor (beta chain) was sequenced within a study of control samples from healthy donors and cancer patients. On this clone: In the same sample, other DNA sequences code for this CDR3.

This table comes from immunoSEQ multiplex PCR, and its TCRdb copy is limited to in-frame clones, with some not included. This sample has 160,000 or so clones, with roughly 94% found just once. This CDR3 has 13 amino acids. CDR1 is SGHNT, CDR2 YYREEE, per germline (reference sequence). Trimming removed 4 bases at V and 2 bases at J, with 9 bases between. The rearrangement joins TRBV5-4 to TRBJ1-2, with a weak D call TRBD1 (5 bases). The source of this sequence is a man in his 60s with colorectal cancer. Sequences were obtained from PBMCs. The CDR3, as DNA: TGTGCCAGCAGCCTGGGGGGGAACTATGGCTACACCTTC. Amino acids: CASSLGGNYGYTF.